Here is one T cell receptor beta chain with its context. Its antigen is unidentified. The data were taken from a study of shared clonotypes between healthy human individuals. Only in-frame clones appear in the TCRdb table, and some are missing; sequencing was by immunoSEQ multiplex PCR. This table holds about 680,000 clones, about 90% found once. Cells designated naive CD8 were CD45RO-negative and were positively selected for CCR7, with terminally differentiated effector memory CD45RA+ cells excluded. Overall study findings and caveats: Rarefaction indicated that sorted-subset sequencing remained incomplete although depth was large. Non-shared clonotypes were found to have lower generation probabilities than the clonotypes that were shared by all four of the sorted-subset donors.

This clonotype originated in a man under 40 in good health. Sequencing was carried out using naive CD8+ T cells sorted from blood.

The chain's CDR3 is CASSLVGDQPQHF. In DNA form, the CDR3 reads TGCGCCAGCAGCTTGGTAGGAGATCAGCCCCAGCATTTT. The V and J genes are TRBV5-1 and TRBJ1-5; D unresolved. V gave up 0 bases and J gave up 5 bases, with 6 bases separating them. Per the germline V gene, CDR1 is SGHRS and CDR2 is YFSETQ. This CDR3 is 13 amino acids long. Variable domain in full (rest from reference TRBV5-1 and TRBJ1-5): KAGVTQTPRYLIKTRGQQVTLSCSPISGHRSVSWYQQTPGQGLQFLFEYFSETQRNKGNFPGRFSGRQFSNSRSEMNVSTLELGDSALYLCASSLVGDQPQHFGDGTRLSIL.